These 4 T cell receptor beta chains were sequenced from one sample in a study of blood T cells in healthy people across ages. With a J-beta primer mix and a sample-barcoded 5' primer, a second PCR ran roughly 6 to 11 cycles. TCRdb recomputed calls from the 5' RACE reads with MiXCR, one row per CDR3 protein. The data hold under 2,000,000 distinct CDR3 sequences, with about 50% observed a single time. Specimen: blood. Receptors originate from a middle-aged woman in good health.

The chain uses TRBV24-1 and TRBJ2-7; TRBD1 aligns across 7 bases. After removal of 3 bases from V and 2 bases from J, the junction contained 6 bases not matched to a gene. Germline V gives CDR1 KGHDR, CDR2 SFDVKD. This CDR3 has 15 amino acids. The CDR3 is CATSDTRDRPYEQYF. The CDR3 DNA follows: TGTGCCACCAGTGATACCCGGGACAGACCCTACGAGCAGTACTTC.

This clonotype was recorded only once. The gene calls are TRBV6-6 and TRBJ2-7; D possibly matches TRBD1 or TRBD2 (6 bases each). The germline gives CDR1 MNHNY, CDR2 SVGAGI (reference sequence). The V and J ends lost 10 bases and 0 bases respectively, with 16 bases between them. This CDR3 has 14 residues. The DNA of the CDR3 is TGTGCCACCCGGGGGCAGAGGGACTCCTACGAGCAGTACTTC. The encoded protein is CATRGQRDSYEQYF.

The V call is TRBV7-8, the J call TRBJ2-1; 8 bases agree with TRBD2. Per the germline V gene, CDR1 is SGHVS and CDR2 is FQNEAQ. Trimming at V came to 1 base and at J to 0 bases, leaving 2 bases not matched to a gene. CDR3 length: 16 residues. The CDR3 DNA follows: TGTGCCAGCAGCTTAGGGACTAGCCGCTCCTACAATGAGCAGTTCTTC. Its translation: CASSLGTSRSYNEQFF.

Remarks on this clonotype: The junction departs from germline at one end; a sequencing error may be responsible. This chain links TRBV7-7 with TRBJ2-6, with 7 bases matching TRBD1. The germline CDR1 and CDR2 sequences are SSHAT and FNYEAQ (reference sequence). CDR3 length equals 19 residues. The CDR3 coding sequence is TGTGCTAGCAGCTTACCCACGGGACAGCCCTCCTCTGGGGCCAACGTCCTGACTTTC. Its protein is CASSLPTGQPSSGANVLTF.